The clone carrying this T cell receptor (beta chain) was detected a few times. The PCR employed 60 Vbeta primers together with 13 Jbeta primers. Measured with immunoSEQ multiplex PCR; TCRdb has only the in-frame clones, and not every one. The profile shows about 150,000 clones, about 80% of them singletons. This sample stems from a study of cytomegalovirus exposure and HLA in healthy donors. CDR3 length: 12 amino acids. Trimming took off 7 bases at V and 4 bases at J, with 10 bases between the two ends. CDR1 and CDR2 (germline): MGHDK, SYGVNS. J is TRBJ2-5 and V is TRBV25-1; D unresolved. Sequencing was performed on PBMCs. This receptor was identified in a man in his forties in good health and CMV-seronegative. Here the CDR3 reads CASTRGGETQYF. The CDR3 DNA sequence: TGTGCCAGCACCCGAGGCGGAGAGACCCAGTACTTC. Variable domain in full (rest from reference TRBV25-1 and TRBJ2-5): EADIYQTPRYLVIGTGKKITLECSQTMGHDKMYWYQQDPGMELHLIHYSYGVNSTEKGDLSSESTVSRIRTEHFPLTLESARPSHTSQYLCASTRGGETQYFGPGTRLLVL.